This TCR beta chain was identified during a study of blood T cell repertoires in COVID-19. Study overall: The study drew acute and convalescent COVID-19 samples from the United States, Italy and Spain. PBMCs, B-cell-depleted T cells, or T cells were the source of the cDNA or gDNA that made up the material.

In the original processing: Amplification of reference gene primers was used by the study to estimate nucleated cell counts. TCRdb's table, derived via immunoSEQ multiplex PCR, lists solely in-frame clones and lacks some. That table furnishes V, J and clone size, whereas the DNA furnished D and trimming. The table lists under 300,000 clones, roughly 84% of them singletons. The CDR3 is 16 residues long. V gave up 8 bases and J gave up 2 bases; unmatched junction bases: 12. CDR1 and CDR2 (germline): MGHDK, SYGVNS. Only a few counts were recorded for this clone. The source material was peripheral blood. The sequence was obtained from a woman between 35 and 50 years old who had recovered from COVID-19. V and J are TRBV25-1 and TRBJ2-1, with 7 bases lining up with TRBD1. The CDR3: CASGDSNQVPYNEQFF. The CDR3 DNA sequence: TGTGCCAGCGGGGACAGTAACCAAGTCCCCTACAATGAGCAGTTCTTC.